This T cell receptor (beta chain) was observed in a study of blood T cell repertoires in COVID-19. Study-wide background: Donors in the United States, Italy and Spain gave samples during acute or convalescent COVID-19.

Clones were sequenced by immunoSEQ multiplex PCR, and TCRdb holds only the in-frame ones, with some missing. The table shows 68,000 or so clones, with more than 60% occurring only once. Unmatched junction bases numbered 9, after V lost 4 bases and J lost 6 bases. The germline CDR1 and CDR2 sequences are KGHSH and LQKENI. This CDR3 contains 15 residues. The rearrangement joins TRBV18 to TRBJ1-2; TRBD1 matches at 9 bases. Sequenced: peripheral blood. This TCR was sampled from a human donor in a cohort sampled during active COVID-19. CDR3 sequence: CASSRTDRGVNGYTF. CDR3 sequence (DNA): TGTGCCAGCTCACGGACGGACAGGGGAGTCAATGGCTACACCTTC.